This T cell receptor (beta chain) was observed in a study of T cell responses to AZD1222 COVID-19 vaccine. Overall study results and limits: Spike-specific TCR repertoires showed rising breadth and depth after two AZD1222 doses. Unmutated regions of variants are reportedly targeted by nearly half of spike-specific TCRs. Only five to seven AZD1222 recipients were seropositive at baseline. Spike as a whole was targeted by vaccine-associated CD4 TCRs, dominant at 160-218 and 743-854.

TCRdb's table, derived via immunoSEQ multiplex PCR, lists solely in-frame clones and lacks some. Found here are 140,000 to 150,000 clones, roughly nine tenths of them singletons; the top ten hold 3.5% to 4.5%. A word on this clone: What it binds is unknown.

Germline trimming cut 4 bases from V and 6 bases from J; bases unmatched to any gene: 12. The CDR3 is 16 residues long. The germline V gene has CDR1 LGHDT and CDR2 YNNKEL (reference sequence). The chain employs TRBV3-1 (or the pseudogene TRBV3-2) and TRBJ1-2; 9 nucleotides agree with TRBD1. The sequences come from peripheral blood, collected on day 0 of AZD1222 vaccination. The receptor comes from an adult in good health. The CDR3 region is CASSPSSLDRGHGYTF. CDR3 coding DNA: TGTGCCAGCAGCCCCTCGAGTTTGGACAGGGGACATGGCTACACCTTC.